A single sample gave rise to the 23 T cell receptor beta chains below, sequenced in a study of T cell responses to AZD1222 COVID-19 vaccine. Clones were read by immunoSEQ multiplex PCR, and TCRdb kept only the in-frame ones, dropping some. Here the sample spans around 100,000 clones, roughly 88% being singletons. The source material was peripheral blood, sampled on day 0 of AZD1222 vaccination. Receptors were obtained from an adult in good health.

This clone was seen a few times. This chain uses TRBV10-3 with TRBJ2-3, with 10 bases aligning to TRBD2. The germline V gene encodes CDR1 ENHRY and CDR2 SYGVKD. V trimming: 3 bases; J trimming: 1 base; junction bases outside the gene matches: 1. This CDR3 has 15 amino acids. Here the CDR3 reads CAISEGTSGTDTQYF. CDR3 coding DNA: TGTGCCATCAGTGAAGGGACTAGCGGCACAGATACGCAGTATTTT.

The chain uses TRBV19 and TRBJ2-7, with a tentative D call TRBD1 (5 bases). V was clipped by 5 bases and J by 2 bases, with 13 bases between them. This CDR3 has 14 residues. The V gene's germline CDR1 is LNHDA and CDR2 SQIVND (reference sequence). In DNA, the CDR3 is TGTGCCAGTAGTCCACAGGCAACGGCCTACGAGCAGTACTTC. Protein sequence: CASSPQATAYEQYF.

V is TRBV7-2 and J is TRBJ2-7; TRBD1 agrees at 7 bases. After removal of 2 bases from V and 3 bases from J, the junction contained 7 bases not matched to a gene. This CDR3 has 15 amino acids. Germline assignment: CDR1 SGHTA and CDR2 FQGNSA. For the CDR3, the DNA is TGTGCCAGCAGCTTAACCGGACAGGCGAACTACGAGCAGTACTTC. This translates into CASSLTGQANYEQYF.

V is TRBV19 and J is TRBJ2-7; weak D call: TRBD1 (6 bases). V was shortened by 3 bases and J by 5 bases, with 14 bases between the two germline ends. The CDR3 has 14 amino acids. Germline CDR1 is LNHDA and CDR2 is SQIVND (reference sequence). CDR3 nucleotide sequence: TGTGCCAGTAGTATCACAGGGTTCGGTAACGAGCAGTACTTC. Protein sequence: CASSITGFGNEQYF.

This chain connects TRBV7-9 to TRBJ2-2, with unresolved D. CDR1 and CDR2 (germline): SEHNR, FQNEAQ (reference sequence). V was clipped by 8 bases and J by 0 bases, with 16 bases between them. The length of the CDR3 is 16 residues. The CDR3 DNA sequence: TGTGCCAGCCCCCATGGTGGGTACGCGAACACCGGGGAGCTGTTTTTT. The encoded protein is CASPHGGYANTGELFF.

The chain combines TRBV25-1 with TRBJ2-1; D is ambiguous. CDR1 is MGHDK, CDR2 SYGVNS, per germline. V lost 6 bases and J lost 7, with 22 bases in between. There are 16 residues in the CDR3. The CDR3 sequence is CASRPGLGIGGNEQFF. DNA of the CDR3: TGTGCCAGCAGACCCGGGTTAGGGATCGGTGGGAATGAGCAGTTCTTC. Full variable domain (rest looked up from reference TRBV25-1 and TRBJ2-1): EADIYQTPRYLVIGTGKKITLECSQTMGHDKMYWYQQDPGMELHLIHYSYGVNSTEKGDLSSESTVSRIRTEHFPLTLESARPSHTSQYLCASRPGLGIGGNEQFFGPGTRLTVL.

The rearrangement links TRBV4-3 to TRBJ2-7; TRBD2 matches 8 bases. Germline CDR1 reads LGHNA; CDR2 reads YSLEER. The CDR3 has 15 amino acids. V shed 1 base and J 3 bases; nucleotides not matched to a gene: 5. CDR3 protein: CASSQVLAALYEQYF. The CDR3 coding sequence is TGCGCCAGCAGCCAAGTACTAGCGGCGCTCTACGAGCAGTACTTC.

This clone was detected once. The chain has TRBV25-1 and TRBJ1-5; 10 bases map to TRBD1. The germline gives CDR1 MGHDK, CDR2 SYGVNS. J gave up 0 bases and V 4 bases, and 3 bases lay outside the gene matches. The CDR3 spans 16 residues. The CDR3 nucleotides are TGTGCCAGCAGTGGGGACAGGGGTCATAGCAATCAGCCCCAGCATTTT. Translated: CASSGDRGHSNQPQHF.

V usage is TRBV19 and J usage is TRBJ1-1; 9 nucleotides align to TRBD1. The trim removed 5 bases at V and 5 bases at J, leaving 3 bases unmatched. This CDR3 is 13 amino acids long. Germline V gene sequence: CDR1 LNHDA, CDR2 SQIVND (reference sequence). DNA of the CDR3: TGTGCCAGTAGTGTGGGACAGGGAACTGAAGCTTTCTTT. The encoded protein is CASSVGQGTEAFF.

The rearrangement uses TRBV4-3 and TRBJ1-6; 9 bases map to TRBD1. V lost 2 bases, J lost 11 bases, and 7 bases stayed unmatched. The CDR3 length is 15 residues. The germline V gene encodes CDR1 LGHNA and CDR2 YSLEER. CDR3 sequence reads: CASSQKDRGLTPLHF. The CDR3 coding sequence is TGCGCCAGCAGCCAAAAGGACAGGGGCCTGACACCCCTCCACTTT.

This clone was seen only a few times. This rearrangement joins TRBV2 to TRBJ1-1; D uncertain. The CDR3 is made up of 18 amino acids. Germline V gene data show CDR1 as SNHLY and CDR2 as FYNNEI. The ends were cut back, 8 bases at V and 8 bases at J, with 33 bases in the middle. CDR3 nucleotide sequence: TGTGCCAGCCAATCTTTGGGATGGCCTAGCTTTAGAGACCTAGAAGCTTTCTTT. It yields the protein CASQSLGWPSFRDLEAFF.

The J gene is TRBJ1-5, the V gene TRBV15; D call uncertain. CDR3 length: 14 amino acids. Germline assignment: CDR1 LNHNV and CDR2 YYDKDF (reference sequence). Trimming took 0 bases from V and 5 from J, leaving 8 bases between them. The CDR3 region has the DNA TGTGCCACCAGCAGAGAGGGGAGGCATCAGCCCCAGCATTTT. Translation gives CATSREGRHQPQHF.

The gene calls are TRBV5-1 and TRBJ1-1; D is uncertain. Trimming took off 4 bases at V and 4 bases at J, with 20 bases between the two ends. Germline-derived CDR1 and CDR2 are SGHRS and YFSETQ. The CDR3 contains 16 residues. CDR3 coding DNA: TGCGCCAGCAGCGAAAATACCGCTGGGCGGGGCACTGAAGCTTTCTTT. Its translation is CASSENTAGRGTEAFF.

This clone occurred once. V is TRBV7-8 and J is TRBJ1-2, with a possible D match to TRBD1 (5 bases). V dropped 10 bases and J dropped 2 bases, with 14 bases sitting between them. The CDR3 totals 13 residues. The germline CDR1 and CDR2 sequences are SGHVS and FQNEAQ. CDR3 amino acids: CATLGGGNYGYTF. In nucleotides, the CDR3 is TGTGCCACCCTAGGTGGGGGAAACTATGGCTACACCTTC.

The V call is TRBV19, the J call TRBJ1-1; D remains unclear. The CDR3 is 14 residues long. V was shortened by 5 bases and J by 11 bases, with 21 bases between the two germline ends. The germline gives CDR1 LNHDA, CDR2 SQIVND (reference sequence). The CDR3 sequence is CASSPQTSDVRAFF. The CDR3 nucleotides read TGTGCCAGTAGTCCCCAGACTTCAGATGTAAGGGCTTTCTTT. The full variable domain, with the rest looked up from reference TRBV19 and TRBJ1-1, is DGGITQSPKYLFRKEGQNVTLSCEQNLNHDAMYWYRQDPGQGLRLIYYSQIVNDFQKGDIAEGYSVSREKKESFPLTVTSAQKNPTAFYLCASSPQTSDVRAFFGQGTRLTVV.

The chain is built from TRBV5-4 and TRBJ2-7; possible D gene TRBD1, 6 bases. Germline values: CDR1 SGHNT, CDR2 YYREEE (reference sequence). Trimming took 5 bases from V and 0 from J, leaving 18 bases between them. The length of the CDR3 is 16 residues. This chain's CDR3 is CASSTRGSDFSYEQYF. CDR3 coding DNA: TGTGCCAGCAGTACCAGGGGTAGCGATTTCTCCTACGAGCAGTACTTC. The entire variable domain, with the rest obtained from reference TRBV5-4 and TRBJ2-7, is as follows: ETGVTQSPTHLIKTRGQQVTLRCSSQSGHNTVSWYQQALGQGPQFIFQYYREEENGRGNFPPRFSGLQFPNYSSELNVNALELDDSALYLCASSTRGSDFSYEQYFGPGTRLTVT.

This clone is deemed medium-sized. The rearrangement links TRBV15 to TRBJ1-5, with 7 bases matching TRBD1. The V segment lost 4 bases and the J segment 5 bases; nucleotides outside the gene matches: 5. In germline, CDR1 is LNHNV, CDR2 YYDKDF (reference sequence). This CDR3 has 14 residues. The CDR3, as DNA: TGTGCCACCAGCATCGACAGGGCTTATCAGCCCCAGCATTTT. It codes for CATSIDRAYQPQHF.

Concerning this clone itself: Its ends do not fully match the called genes, so a read error is possible. The chain has TRBV6-1 and TRBJ1-4; 8 positions match TRBD1. CDR1 MNHNS and CDR2 SASEGT come from the germline V gene. This CDR3 spans 13 amino acids. The CDR3 DNA reads as TGTGCCAGCACTGAAACAGGGGGGGAAAAACTGTTTTTT. This encodes CASTETGGEKLFF.

The chain employs TRBV5-5 and TRBJ1-4; D possibly corresponds to TRBD1 (5 bases). V was clipped by 4 bases and J by 4 bases, with 17 bases between them. Germline CDR1 reads SGHKS; CDR2 reads YYEKEE (reference sequence). The CDR3 has 16 residues. The CDR3 nucleotides are TGTGCCAGCAGCCCGCCCGAGACAGCCAATAATGAAAAACTGTTTTTT. Protein sequence: CASSPPETANNEKLFF.

The chain employs TRBV9 and TRBJ1-1, with a weak D call TRBD1 (6 bases). Germline V gene sequence: CDR1 SGDLS, CDR2 YYNGEE. This CDR3 is built from 14 residues. V gave up 0 bases and J gave up 5 bases, with 11 bases separating them. CDR3 residues: CASSVGGGRTEAFF. For the CDR3, the DNA is TGTGCCAGCAGCGTAGGAGGGGGAAGAACTGAAGCTTTCTTT.

This chain joins TRBV15 and TRBJ2-7; 9 nucleotides match TRBD2. V shed 0 bases and J 11 bases; nucleotides not matched to a gene: 8. The length of the CDR3 is 14 residues. The germline V gene encodes CDR1 LNHNV and CDR2 YYDKDF (reference sequence). The CDR3 protein is CATSRDRGSGSEYF. CDR3 bases: TGTGCCACCAGCAGAGATCGGGGTAGCGGGAGTGAGTACTTC.

The gene calls are TRBV11-3 and TRBJ2-1, with D possibly TRBD2 on 6 matching bases. Germline V gene sequence: CDR1 SGHNT, CDR2 YENEEA. The CDR3 contains 13 residues. V shed 5 bases and J shed 12 bases, with 17 bases lying between them. CDR3 sequence: CASSPPGSGRQFF. CDR3 nucleotides: TGTGCCAGCAGCCCCCCAGGAAGCGGGCGGCAGTTCTTC.

A word on this clone: Other DNA sequences of this sample code for an identical CDR3. The chain recombines TRBV28 with TRBJ2-7, with D perhaps TRBD1 (6 bases). V lost 3 bases and J lost 3, with 24 bases in between. The V gene's germline CDR1 is MDHEN and CDR2 SYDVKM. The CDR3 loop spans 18 amino acids. CDR3 sequence reads: CASSFFRLTGLLLYEQYF. The CDR3, as DNA: TGTGCCAGCAGTTTTTTCCGGTTAACAGGGCTGCTCCTCTACGAGCAGTACTTC.